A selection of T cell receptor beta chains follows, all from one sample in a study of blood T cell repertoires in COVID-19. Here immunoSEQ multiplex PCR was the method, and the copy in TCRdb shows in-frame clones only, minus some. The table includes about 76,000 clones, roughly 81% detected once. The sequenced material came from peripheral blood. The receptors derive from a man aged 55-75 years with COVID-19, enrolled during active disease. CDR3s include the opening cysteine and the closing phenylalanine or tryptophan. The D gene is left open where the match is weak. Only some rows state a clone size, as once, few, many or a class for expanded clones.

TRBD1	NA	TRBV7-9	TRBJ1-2	TGTGCCAGCACCGACCGACAGGGGTATGGCTACACCTTC	CASTDRQGYGYTF
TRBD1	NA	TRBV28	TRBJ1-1	TGTGCCAGCAGTTTTGGTGGCAGGGGGCCTATTGAAGCTTTCTTT	CASSFGGRGPIEAFF
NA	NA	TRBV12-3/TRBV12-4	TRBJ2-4	TGTGCCTCGGGCGTATACGGGGAAAACATTCAGTACTTC	CASGVYGENIQYF
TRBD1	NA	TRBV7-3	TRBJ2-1	TGTGCCAGCAGCTTAATGACAGGGGGCTACAATGAGCAGTTCTTC	CASSLMTGGYNEQFF
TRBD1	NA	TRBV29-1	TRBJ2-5	TGCAGCGGTGAACAGGGGGAGAGTGAGACCCAGTACTTC	CSGEQGESETQYF
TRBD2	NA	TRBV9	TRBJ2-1	TGTGCCAGCAGCGTATGGGGGGGAATTAGCAATGAGCAGTTCTTC	CASSVWGGISNEQFF
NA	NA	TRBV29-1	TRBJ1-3	TGCAGCGTGACTCTGACAGCCTCGAGCTCTGGAAACACCATATATTTT	CSVTLTASSSGNTIYF
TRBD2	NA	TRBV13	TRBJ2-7	TGTGCCAGCAGCTTGTGGACTAGCGGGACCGAGCAGTACTTC	CASSLWTSGTEQYF
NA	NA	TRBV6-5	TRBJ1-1	TGTGCCAGCACACCAGAAATGAACACTGAAGCTTTCTTT	CASTPEMNTEAFF
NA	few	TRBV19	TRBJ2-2	TGTGCCAGTAGTCCCGACATCTACACCGGGGAGCTGTTTTTT	CASSPDIYTGELFF
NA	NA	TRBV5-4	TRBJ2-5	TGTGCCAGCAGCTTGGAAGGCAGGGGGGTAGAGGAGACCCAGTACTTC	CASSLEGRGVEETQYF
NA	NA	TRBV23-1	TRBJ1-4	TGCGCCAGCAGTTCACAGGGCGCAACTAATGAAAAACTGTTTTTT	CASSSQGATNEKLFF
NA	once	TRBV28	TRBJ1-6	TGTGCCAGCAGTTCTAATTTACCCAATTCACCCCTCCACTTT	CASSSNLPNSPLHF
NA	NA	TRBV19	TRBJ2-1	TGTGCCAGTAGTTCGGCAGGGTCAGGGGTTAACAATGAGCAGTTCTTC	CASSSAGSGVNNEQFF
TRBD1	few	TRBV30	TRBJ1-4	TGTGCCTGGACCAACTCGGACAGGGCGGGTGAAAAACTGTTTTTT	CAWTNSDRAGEKLFF
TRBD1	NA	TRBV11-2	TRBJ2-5	TGTGCCAGCAGCTTAGATTGGATAGGGGACAGGGAAAAAGAGACCCAGTACTTC	CASSLDWIGDREKETQYF
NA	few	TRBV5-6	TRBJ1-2	TGTGCCAGCAGCTTGGGTGTCAGGGTAGGGATTTATGGCTACACCTTC	CASSLGVRVGIYGYTF
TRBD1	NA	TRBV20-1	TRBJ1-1	TGCAGTGCTAGTCAGGGGGGTGACACTGAAGCTTTCTTT	CSASQGGDTEAFF
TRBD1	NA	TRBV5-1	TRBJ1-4	TGCGCCAGCAGCTTGGGGACAGGGAATGAAAAACTGTTTTTT	CASSLGTGNEKLFF
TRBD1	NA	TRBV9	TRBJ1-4	TGTGCCAGCAGCAACACAGGGGGCAATGAAAAACTGTTTTTT	CASSNTGGNEKLFF
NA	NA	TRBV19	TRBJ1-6	TGTGCCAGTAGTATTATACCAGGCGCCAGGGGCGCGGATTCACCCCTCCACTTT	CASSIIPGARGADSPLHF
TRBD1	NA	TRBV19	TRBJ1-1	TGTGCCAGTAGACCTACAGGGGACGGCACTGAAGCTTTCTTT	CASRPTGDGTEAFF
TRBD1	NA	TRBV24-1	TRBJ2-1	TGTGCCACCAGTGATCCCCGCGAGGGGGCTTACAATGAGCAGTTCTTC	CATSDPREGAYNEQFF
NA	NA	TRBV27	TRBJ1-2	TGTGCCAGCAGTGCGGCTCTGGGGCGTTATGGCTACACCTTC	CASSAALGRYGYTF
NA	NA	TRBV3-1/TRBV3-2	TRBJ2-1	TGTGCCAGCAGCCCACGAACAGTTAACAATGAGCAGTTCTTC	CASSPRTVNNEQFF
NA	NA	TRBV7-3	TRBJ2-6	TGTGCCAGCAGCTTCCAGGGACTTGGGGCCAACGTCCTGACTTTC	CASSFQGLGANVLTF